This entry concerns a single TCR beta chain. What it recognizes is unknown. Unique molecular identifiers were incorporated when the TCRbeta library was constructed. Using its own MiXCR run on the PCR reads, TCRdb lists one record per CDR3 protein. The sample carries about 900,000 distinct CDR3 sequences, around 30% recorded once. This record comes from a study of T-cell reconstitution after alpha-beta-depleted transplantation in children. Germline V lookup: CDR1 SEHNR, CDR2 FQNEAQ (reference sequence). This CDR3 contains 11 residues. V was cut by 5 bases and J by 5 bases, with 6 bases left in between. Study outcomes and limitations: Elevated TCRbeta diversity at day 60 was traced, in some patients, to surviving recipient T cells and thymic progenitors. Alpha-beta T cells present about two months after transplant were reported to originate from several hundred expanded graft clones. Newly made T cells mostly supplied T-cell counts and diversity one year after transplant.

This chain links TRBV7-9 with TRBJ1-2; no definite D call. Sequences were derived from PBMCs, mostly from graft donor cells, sampled 360 days after TCRalphabeta/CD19-depleted stem cell transplant. The source of this sequence is a boy under two years old who had a stem cell transplant for SCID, so the T cells may come from the graft donor. CDR3 protein: CASSPYYGYTF. In DNA form, the CDR3 reads TGTGCCAGCAGCCCTTATTATGGCTACACCTTC.